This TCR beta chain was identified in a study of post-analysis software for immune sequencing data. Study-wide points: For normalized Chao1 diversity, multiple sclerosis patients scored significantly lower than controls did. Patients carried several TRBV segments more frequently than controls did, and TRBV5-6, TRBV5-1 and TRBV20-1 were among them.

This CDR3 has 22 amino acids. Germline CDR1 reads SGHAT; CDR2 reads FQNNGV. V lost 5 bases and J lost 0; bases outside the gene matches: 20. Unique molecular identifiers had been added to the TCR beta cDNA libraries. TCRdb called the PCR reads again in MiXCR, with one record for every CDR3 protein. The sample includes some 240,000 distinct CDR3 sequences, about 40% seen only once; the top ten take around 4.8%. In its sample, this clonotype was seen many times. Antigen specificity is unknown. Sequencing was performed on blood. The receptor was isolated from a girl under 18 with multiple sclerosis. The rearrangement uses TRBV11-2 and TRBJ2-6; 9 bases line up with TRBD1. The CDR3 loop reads CASSLPGGDYRGPYSGANVLTF. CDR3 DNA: TGTGCCAGCAGCCTACCAGGGGGAGATTACAGGGGGCCCTACTCTGGGGCCAACGTCCTGACTTTC.